A selection of T cell receptor beta chains follows, all from one sample in a study of control samples from healthy donors and cancer patients. This table comes from immunoSEQ multiplex PCR, and its TCRdb copy is limited to in-frame clones, with some not included. The repertoire has around 80,000 clones, about nine tenths of them found once; the top ten carry less than 7%. The specimen sequenced was blood. These receptor sequences come from a man in his fifties or sixties in good health. The CDR3 runs from the conserved cysteine through the conserved F or W. D genes are given only for firm matches. Part of the rows lack a size; the others show once, few, many or a class for expanded clones.

v_call,j_call,d_call,clone_size,cdr3_nt,cdr3_aa
TRBV18,TRBJ2-4,NA,NA,TGTGCCAGCTCACCACTCTATGGAGTAGAAGGGACCAAAAACATTCAGTACTTC,CASSPLYGVEGTKNIQYF
TRBV14,TRBJ2-7,TRBD1,NA,TGTGCCAGCAGCCGACAGGGGACCTACGAGCAGTACTTC,CASSRQGTYEQYF
TRBV5-4,TRBJ2-7,NA,NA,TGTGCCAGCAGGAAACCGGAACTTGGGTCCGAGCAGTACTTC,CASRKPELGSEQYF
TRBV12-3/TRBV12-4,TRBJ1-1,TRBD1,NA,TGTGCCAGCAGCCGGCCAGGGGGCACTGAAGCTTTCTTT,CASSRPGGTEAFF
TRBV5-8,TRBJ1-4,NA,NA,TGTGCCAGCAGCCTTTTCGGGAGCCGTGAAAAACTGTTTTTT,CASSLFGSREKLFF
TRBV19,TRBJ1-1,NA,few,TGTGCCAGTAGTATGAAGTGGAGGACAAGGACGAACACTGAAGCTTTCTTT,CASSMKWRTRTNTEAFF
TRBV2,TRBJ1-1,TRBD1,NA,TGTGCCAGCACGGACCGACAGGGGAGCACTGAAGCTTTCTTT,CASTDRQGSTEAFF
TRBV12-3/TRBV12-4,TRBJ1-1,NA,NA,TGTGCCAGCAGCCGCGCTGAGAACACTGAAGCTTTCTTT,CASSRAENTEAFF
TRBV10-2,TRBJ1-1,NA,NA,TGCGCCAGCAGTGAAGGGGGGGTGACTGAAGCTTTCTTT,CASSEGGVTEAFF
TRBV5-4,TRBJ2-3,NA,NA,TGTGCCAGCAGCGCATCTGGGAGCCTCACAGATACGCAGTATTTT,CASSASGSLTDTQYF
TRBV21-1,TRBJ1-5,NA,once,TGTGCCAGCAGCAAAGTGGAGGGATATAGCAATCAGCCCCAGCATTTT,CASSKVEGYSNQPQHF
TRBV7-9,TRBJ1-1,NA,NA,TGTGCCAGCAGCCGCAGCATACCGACAGGGAACACTGAAGCTTTCTTT,CASSRSIPTGNTEAFF
TRBV3-1/TRBV3-2,TRBJ2-5,TRBD2,NA,TGTGCCAGCAGCCGATTTTTCGGGGGACTACAAGAGACCCAGTACTTC,CASSRFFGGLQETQYF
TRBV19,TRBJ1-5,NA,NA,TGTGCCAGTAGTATGGTCAGGGCCAATCAGCCCCAGCATTTT,CASSMVRANQPQHF
TRBV30,TRBJ1-1,NA,NA,TGTGCCTGGAGTGGCGCTGGGAACACTGAAGCTTTCTTT,CAWSGAGNTEAFF
TRBV18,TRBJ1-2,TRBD1,few,TGTGCCAGCTCACCTGACGTGGGACAGTACTATGGCTACACCTTC,CASSPDVGQYYGYTF
TRBV28,TRBJ1-4,NA,NA,TGTGCCAGCAGTTCACAGGGATCTGGGGATGAAAAACTGTTTTTT,CASSSQGSGDEKLFF
TRBV5-1,TRBJ2-1,NA,once,TGCGCCAGCAGCTTGGAGGCTGGATACAATGAGCAGTTCTTC,CASSLEAGYNEQFF
TRBV6-5,TRBJ2-6,TRBD2,NA,TGTGCCAGCAAAGCGGGGGCTGGGGCCAACGTCCTGACTTTC,CASKAGAGANVLTF
TRBV6-5,TRBJ1-2,NA,NA,TGTGCCAGCAGTTACTCCTCTCTGGGGTATGGCTACACCTTC,CASSYSSLGYGYTF
TRBV2,TRBJ2-7,NA,NA,TGTGCCAGCAGGGACCGGTCTCCAAAGGAGGACGAGCAGTACTTC,CASRDRSPKEDEQYF
TRBV3-1/TRBV3-2,TRBJ1-2,TRBD1,NA,TGTGCCAGCAGCCGACAGCTGGGGACAGGGGAGTCCTATGGCTACACCTTC,CASSRQLGTGESYGYTF
TRBV3-1/TRBV3-2,TRBJ2-3,TRBD2,NA,TGTGCCAGCAGCCAAGAATATAATGGACTAGCGGGGGGGACAGATACGCAGTATTTT,CASSQEYNGLAGGTDTQYF
TRBV30,TRBJ2-2,TRBD1,NA,TGTGCCTGGACCTTGAGGACGGGACAGTTTTTCTCGAACACCGGGGAGCTGTTTTTT,CAWTLRTGQFFSNTGELFF
TRBV4-2,TRBJ1-2,NA,NA,TGTGCCAGCAGCCAAGAGTCGAGCAACTATGGCTACACCTTC,CASSQESSNYGYTF
TRBV11-2,TRBJ1-2,NA,NA,TGTGCCAGCAGCTTAGTACAGGGCCTCTGGGGCTACACCTTC,CASSLVQGLWGYTF
TRBV7-8,TRBJ2-5,TRBD2,NA,TGTGCCAGCAGCATGGGAGGGGTACAAGAGACCCAGTACTTC,CASSMGGVQETQYF
TRBV14,TRBJ1-2,NA,NA,TGTGCCAGCAGCCAAGATACACATGGCTACACCTTC,CASSQDTHGYTF
TRBV4-1,TRBJ2-7,TRBD1,NA,TGCGCCAGCAGCCAAGTCTCGGGACAGGACTACGAGCAGTACTTC,CASSQVSGQDYEQYF
TRBV10-1,TRBJ2-5,NA,NA,TGCGCCAGCAGTGAGTCCTGGGGTCGGGAGACCCAGTACTTC,CASSESWGRETQYF
TRBV3-1/TRBV3-2,TRBJ2-1,NA,NA,TGTGCCAGCAGCCAAGACGCGGGTTGGGACAATGAGCAGTTCTTC,CASSQDAGWDNEQFF
TRBV19,TRBJ2-3,NA,NA,TGTGCCAGTAGTATTTCCACCACAGATACGCAGTATTTT,CASSISTTDTQYF
TRBV4-2,TRBJ1-2,NA,NA,TGTGCCAGCAGCCCAACATCCGACAGAGCCCCTAACTATGGCTACACCTTC,CASSPTSDRAPNYGYTF
TRBV4-2,TRBJ1-2,NA,NA,TGTGCCAGCAGCCAAGATTGGGAGTACTCTAGGGGAAGAGGCTACACCTTC,CASSQDWEYSRGRGYTF
TRBV6-1,TRBJ1-2,TRBD1,once,TGTGCCAGCAGTGAAGCGCCGACAGGGAACTATGGCTACACCTTC,CASSEAPTGNYGYTF
TRBV6-5,TRBJ2-1,NA,NA,TGTGCCAGCAGCGTAACCGGGCCCAAAAGCAATGAGCAGTTCTTC,CASSVTGPKSNEQFF
TRBV14,TRBJ1-2,NA,few,TGTGCCAGCAGCCAAGATGAAATTTATGGCTACACCTTC,CASSQDEIYGYTF
TRBV28,TRBJ1-1,NA,NA,TGTGCCAGCAGTTTAACGGAGAACACTGAAGCTTTCTTT,CASSLTENTEAFF
TRBV6-5,TRBJ1-3,NA,NA,TGTGCCAGCAGTTCGGGACTGCCCTCTGGAAACACCATATATTTT,CASSSGLPSGNTIYF
TRBV30,TRBJ1-1,TRBD1,NA,TGTGCCTGGAGTGTTGTGAGGATTTGGGACAGGGATCAAAAAACTGAAGCTTTCTTT,CAWSVVRIWDRDQKTEAFF
TRBV5-1,TRBJ2-7,TRBD2,NA,TGCGCCAGCAGCTGGGGCGGGGGGTTCTCCTACGAGCAGTACTTC,CASSWGGGFSYEQYF
TRBV6-5,TRBJ2-5,TRBD1,NA,TGTGCCAGCAGTTATCGAGGGGACAGCCAAGAGACCCAGTACTTC,CASSYRGDSQETQYF
TRBV27,TRBJ2-5,TRBD2,NA,TGTGCCAGCAGTTTATTTTATAGCGGGGGGGCCCAGGAGACCCAGTACTTC,CASSLFYSGGAQETQYF
TRBV6-5,TRBJ2-1,TRBD1,NA,TGTGCCAGCCCGCCACCCGACAGGGGGCGAGTGGTCTTC,CASPPPDRGRVVF
TRBV30,TRBJ1-1,NA,NA,TGTGCCTGGAGTGTAGGTCAGGGCAAAGCTTTCTTT,CAWSVGQGKAFF
TRBV18,TRBJ2-5,TRBD2,NA,TGTGCCAGCTCACTAGCGGGGGGGCTACAAGAGACCCAGTACTTC,CASSLAGGLQETQYF
TRBV21-1,TRBJ2-7,NA,NA,TGTGCCAGCAGCAAAGGGACGCGGGGTTGCCACGAGCAGTACTTC,CASSKGTRGCHEQYF
TRBV11-2,TRBJ2-1,TRBD2,NA,TGTGCCAGCAGCTTAGAGTTCGATGTAGCGGGGGAGACCTACAATGAGCAGTTCTTC,CASSLEFDVAGETYNEQFF
TRBV3-1/TRBV3-2,TRBJ1-4,TRBD1,NA,TGTGCCAGCAGCCGGGACAGGTTGCGGGAAAAACTGTTTTTT,CASSRDRLREKLFF
TRBV5-4,TRBJ2-3,TRBD2,once,TGTGCCAGCAGCTTGTTAGCGGGGGGCACAGATACGCAGTATTTT,CASSLLAGGTDTQYF
TRBV18,TRBJ1-3,NA,NA,TGTGCCAGCTCACCGTTCGCGGTGGAGGGAAACACCATATATTTT,CASSPFAVEGNTIYF
TRBV29-1,TRBJ1-2,NA,NA,TGCAGCGTTGGGGTCGGACAGACTTATGGCTACACCTTC,CSVGVGQTYGYTF
TRBV7-8,TRBJ1-2,NA,NA,TGTGCCAGCAGCTTAATACTGAACTCCTATGGCTACACCTTC,CASSLILNSYGYTF
TRBV9,TRBJ2-1,TRBD1,few,TGTGCCAGCAGCCCCGCAGGGGGTGCAGGGAATGAGCAGTTCTTC,CASSPAGGAGNEQFF
TRBV6-8,TRBJ1-2,NA,NA,TGTGCCAGCAGCTCGGGTTTCCTCCTCAGACAAGTCTACTATGGCTACACCTTC,CASSSGFLLRQVYYGYTF
TRBV27,TRBJ1-6,NA,NA,TGTGCCAGCAGTCCCCTACCGCGGGGGGGAACGAATTCACCCCTCCACTTT,CASSPLPRGGTNSPLHF
TRBV9,TRBJ1-4,NA,NA,TGTGCCAGCAGCGTAAGGGGGGGGCTCGGAGAAAAACTGTTTTTT,CASSVRGGLGEKLFF